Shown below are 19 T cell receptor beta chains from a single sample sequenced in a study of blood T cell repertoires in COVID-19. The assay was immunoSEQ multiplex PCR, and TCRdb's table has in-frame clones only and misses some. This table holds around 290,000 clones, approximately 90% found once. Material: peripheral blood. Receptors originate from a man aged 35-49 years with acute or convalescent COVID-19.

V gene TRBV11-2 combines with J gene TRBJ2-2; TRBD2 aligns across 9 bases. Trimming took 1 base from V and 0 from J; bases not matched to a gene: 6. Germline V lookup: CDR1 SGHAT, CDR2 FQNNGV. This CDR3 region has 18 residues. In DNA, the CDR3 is TGTGCCAGCAGCTTAGGACGAGCGGGGGGACCGAACACCGGGGAGCTGTTTTTT. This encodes CASSLGRAGGPNTGELFF.

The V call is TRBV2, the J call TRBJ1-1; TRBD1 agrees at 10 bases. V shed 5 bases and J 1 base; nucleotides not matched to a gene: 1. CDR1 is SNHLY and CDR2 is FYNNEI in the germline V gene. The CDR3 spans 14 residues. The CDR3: CASSWDRGNTEAFF. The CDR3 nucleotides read TGTGCCAGCAGTTGGGACAGGGGGAACACTGAAGCTTTCTTT.

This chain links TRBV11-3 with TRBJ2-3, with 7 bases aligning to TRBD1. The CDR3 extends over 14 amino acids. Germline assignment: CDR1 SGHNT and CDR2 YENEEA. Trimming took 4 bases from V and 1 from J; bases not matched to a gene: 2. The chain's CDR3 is CASSSGTGTDTQYF. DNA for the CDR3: TGTGCCAGCAGCTCAGGGACAGGCACAGATACGCAGTATTTT.

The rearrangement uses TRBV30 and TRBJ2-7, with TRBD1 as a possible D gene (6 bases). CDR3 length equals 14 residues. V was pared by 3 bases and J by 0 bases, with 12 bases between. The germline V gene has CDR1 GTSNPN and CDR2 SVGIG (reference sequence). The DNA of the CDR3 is TGTGCCTGGAGGTCGGCAGGGGTCTCCTACGAGCAGTACTTC. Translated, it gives CAWRSAGVSYEQYF.

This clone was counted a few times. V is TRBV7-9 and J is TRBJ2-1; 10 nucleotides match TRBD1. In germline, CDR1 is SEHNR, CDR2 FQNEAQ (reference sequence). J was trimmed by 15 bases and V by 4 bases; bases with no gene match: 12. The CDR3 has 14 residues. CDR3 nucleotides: TGTGCCAGCAGCTCCCGGGACAGGGGCGGTGGTCTGTTCTTC. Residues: CASSSRDRGGGLFF.

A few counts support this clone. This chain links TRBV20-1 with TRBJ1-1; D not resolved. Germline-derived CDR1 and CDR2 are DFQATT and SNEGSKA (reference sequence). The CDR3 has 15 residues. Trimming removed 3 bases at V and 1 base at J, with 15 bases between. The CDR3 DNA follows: TGCAGTGCTAGTTCCCTAGCAGACCAGAACACTGAAGCTTTCTTT. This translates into CSASSLADQNTEAFF.

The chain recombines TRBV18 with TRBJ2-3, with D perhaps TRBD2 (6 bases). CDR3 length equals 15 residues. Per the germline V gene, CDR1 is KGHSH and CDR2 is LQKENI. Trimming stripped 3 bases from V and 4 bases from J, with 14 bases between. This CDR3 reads CASSPTAGKADTQYF. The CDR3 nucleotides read TGTGCCAGCTCACCTACGGCGGGGAAGGCAGATACGCAGTATTTT. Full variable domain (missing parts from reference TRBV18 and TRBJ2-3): NAGVMQNPRHLVRRRGQEARLRCSPMKGHSHVYWYRQLPEEGLKFMVYLQKENIIDESGMPKERFSAEFPKEGPSILRIQQVVRGDSAAYFCASSPTAGKADTQYFGPGTRLTVL.

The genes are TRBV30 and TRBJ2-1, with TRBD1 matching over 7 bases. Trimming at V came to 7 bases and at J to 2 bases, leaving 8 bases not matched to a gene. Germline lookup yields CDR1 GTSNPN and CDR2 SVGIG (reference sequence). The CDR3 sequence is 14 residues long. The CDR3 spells CAYQKGAAYNEQFF. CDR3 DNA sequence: TGTGCCTACCAGAAGGGGGCGGCCTACAATGAGCAGTTCTTC.

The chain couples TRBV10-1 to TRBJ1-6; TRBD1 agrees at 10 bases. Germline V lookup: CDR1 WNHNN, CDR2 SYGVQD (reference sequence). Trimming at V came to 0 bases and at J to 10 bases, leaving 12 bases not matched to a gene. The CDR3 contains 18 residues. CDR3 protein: CASSESRDRGTGVSPLHF. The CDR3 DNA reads TGCGCCAGCAGTGAGTCAAGGGACAGGGGAACTGGAGTCTCACCCCTCCACTTT.

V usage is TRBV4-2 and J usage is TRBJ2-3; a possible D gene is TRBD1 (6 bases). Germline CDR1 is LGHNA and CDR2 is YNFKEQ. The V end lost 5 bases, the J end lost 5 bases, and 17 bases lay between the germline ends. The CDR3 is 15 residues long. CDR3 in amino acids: CASSTSQGIEDTQYF. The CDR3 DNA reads TGTGCCAGCAGCACTTCACAGGGAATTGAAGATACGCAGTATTTT.

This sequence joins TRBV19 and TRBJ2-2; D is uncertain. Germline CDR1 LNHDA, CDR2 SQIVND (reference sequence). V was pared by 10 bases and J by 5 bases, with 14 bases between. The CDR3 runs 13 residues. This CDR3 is CATQSTETGELFF. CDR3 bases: TGTGCCACCCAATCAACAGAGACCGGGGAGCTGTTTTTT.

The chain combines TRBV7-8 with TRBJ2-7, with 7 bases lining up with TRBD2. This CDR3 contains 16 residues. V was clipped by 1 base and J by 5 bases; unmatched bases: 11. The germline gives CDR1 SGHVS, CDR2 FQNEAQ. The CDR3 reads CASSLGTRIEVDEQYF. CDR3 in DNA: TGTGCCAGCAGCTTAGGGACTAGAATTGAAGTCGACGAGCAGTACTTC.

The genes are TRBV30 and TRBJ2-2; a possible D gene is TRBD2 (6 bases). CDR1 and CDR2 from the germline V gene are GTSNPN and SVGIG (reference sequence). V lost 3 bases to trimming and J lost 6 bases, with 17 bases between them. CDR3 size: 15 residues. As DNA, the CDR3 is TGTGCCTGGAGGAGCTTCGCGGGGTTGTCCGGGGAGCTGTTTTTT. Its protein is CAWRSFAGLSGELFF.

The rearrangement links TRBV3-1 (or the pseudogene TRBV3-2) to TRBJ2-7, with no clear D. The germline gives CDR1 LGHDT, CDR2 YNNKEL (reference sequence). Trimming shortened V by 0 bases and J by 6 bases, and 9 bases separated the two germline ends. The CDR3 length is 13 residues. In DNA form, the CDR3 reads TGTGCCAGCAGCCAAGATGCCCTATTCGAGCAGTACTTC. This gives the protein CASSQDALFEQYF.

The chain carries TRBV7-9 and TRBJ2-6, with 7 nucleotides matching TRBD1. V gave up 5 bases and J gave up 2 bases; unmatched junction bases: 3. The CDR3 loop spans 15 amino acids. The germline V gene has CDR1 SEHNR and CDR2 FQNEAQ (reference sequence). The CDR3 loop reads CASSEQGTGANVLTF. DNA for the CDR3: TGTGCCAGCAGCGAACAGGGGACTGGGGCCAACGTCCTGACTTTC. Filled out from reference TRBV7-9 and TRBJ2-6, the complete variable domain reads DTGVSQNPRHKITKRGQNVTFRCDPISEHNRLYWYRQTLGQGPEFLTYFQNEAQLEKSRLLSDRFSAERPKGSFSTLEIQRTEQGDSAMYLCASSEQGTGANVLTFGAGSRLTVL.

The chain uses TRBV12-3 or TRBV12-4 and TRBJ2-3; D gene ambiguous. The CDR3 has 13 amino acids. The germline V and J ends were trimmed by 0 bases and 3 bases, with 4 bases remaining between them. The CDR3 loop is CASSLAPTDTQYF. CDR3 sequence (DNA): TGTGCCAGCAGTTTAGCTCCTACAGATACGCAGTATTTT.

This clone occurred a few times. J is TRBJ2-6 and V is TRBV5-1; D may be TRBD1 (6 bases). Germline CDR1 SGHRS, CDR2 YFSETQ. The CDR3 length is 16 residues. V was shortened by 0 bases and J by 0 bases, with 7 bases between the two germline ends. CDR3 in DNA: TGCGCCAGCAGCTTGGACAGGGCCTCTGGGGCCAACGTCCTGACTTTC. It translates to CASSLDRASGANVLTF. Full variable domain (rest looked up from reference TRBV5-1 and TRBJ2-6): KAGVTQTPRYLIKTRGQQVTLSCSPISGHRSVSWYQQTPGQGLQFLFEYFSETQRNKGNFPGRFSGRQFSNSRSEMNVSTLELGDSALYLCASSLDRASGANVLTFGAGSRLTVL.

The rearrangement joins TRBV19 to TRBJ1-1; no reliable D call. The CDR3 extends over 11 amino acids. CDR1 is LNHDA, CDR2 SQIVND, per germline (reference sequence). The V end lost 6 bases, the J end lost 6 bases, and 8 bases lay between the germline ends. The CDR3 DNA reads TGTGCCAGTAGCCAGGAGGCTGAAGCTTTCTTT. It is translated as CASSQEAEAFF.

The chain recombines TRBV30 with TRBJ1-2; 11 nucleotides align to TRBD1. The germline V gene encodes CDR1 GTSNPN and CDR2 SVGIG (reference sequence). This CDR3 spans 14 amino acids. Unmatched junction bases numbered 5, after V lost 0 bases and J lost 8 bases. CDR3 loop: CAWSVRGTGGGYTF. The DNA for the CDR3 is TGTGCCTGGAGTGTCCGGGGGACAGGGGGAGGCTACACCTTC.